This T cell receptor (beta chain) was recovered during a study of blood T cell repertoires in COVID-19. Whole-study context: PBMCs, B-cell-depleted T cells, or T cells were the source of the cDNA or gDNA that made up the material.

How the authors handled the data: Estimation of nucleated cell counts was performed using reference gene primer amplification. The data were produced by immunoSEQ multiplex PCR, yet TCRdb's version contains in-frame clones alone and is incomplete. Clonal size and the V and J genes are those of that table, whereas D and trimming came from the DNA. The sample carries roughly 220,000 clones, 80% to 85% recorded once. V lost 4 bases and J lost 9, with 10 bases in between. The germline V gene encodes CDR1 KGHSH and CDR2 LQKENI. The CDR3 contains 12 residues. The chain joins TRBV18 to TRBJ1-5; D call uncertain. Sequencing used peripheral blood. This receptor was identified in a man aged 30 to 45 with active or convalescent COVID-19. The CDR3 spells CASSLKEGPQHF. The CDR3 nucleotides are TGTGCCAGCTCACTCAAGGAGGGGCCCCAGCATTTT.